A selection of T cell receptor beta chains follows, all from one sample in a study of cytomegalovirus exposure and HLA in healthy donors. Assay used: immunoSEQ multiplex PCR; TCRdb lists only in-frame clones, some missing. The data show 270,000 or so clones, with 86% seen just once and around 4.2% held by the top ten. The sample comprised PBMCs. The receptors originated from a man aged 40-50 years in good health and CMV-seropositive. CDR3s include the opening cysteine and the closing phenylalanine or tryptophan. A D gene is named only where the DNA matches it firmly. Not every row has a clone size; where given, it reads once, few, many or a size class.

clone_size d_call j_call v_call cdr3_aa cdr3_nt
few TRBD2 TRBJ2-1 TRBV5-1 CASSLAGGANEQFF TGCGCCAGCAGTCTCGCGGGAGGCGCCAATGAGCAGTTCTTC
NA TRBD2 TRBJ2-2 TRBV5-1 CASSFLTSGSPGELFF TGCGCCAGCAGCTTCCTGACTAGCGGGAGTCCCGGGGAGCTGTTTTTT
NA TRBD1 TRBJ2-1 TRBV5-6 CASSFVQGAYNEQFF TGTGCCAGCAGCTTCGTCCAGGGGGCCTACAATGAGCAATTCTTC
NA NA TRBJ2-1 TRBV28 CASSLPAGHNEQFF TGTGCCAGCAGTTTACCGGCAGGGCACAATGAGCAGTTCTTC
NA NA TRBJ2-5 TRBV11-3 CASSLGTEETQYF TGTGCCAGCAGCTTAGGAACTGAAGAGACCCAGTACTTC
NA NA TRBJ2-3 TRBV28 CASRFERDSDTQYF TGTGCCAGCAGATTCGAGAGGGACTCAGATACGCAGTATTTT
once NA TRBJ2-2 TRBV29-1 CSVTQGTGELFF TGCAGCGTAACCCAGGGTACCGGGGAGCTGTTTTTT
NA TRBD2 TRBJ2-1 TRBV5-4 CASSLEGTRSREQFF TGTGCCAGCAGCTTGGAAGGGACTAGGTCGCGGGAGCAGTTCTTC
NA NA TRBJ2-7 TRBV7-9 CASSLMTGPYEQYF TGTGCCAGCAGCTTGATGACAGGTCCCTACGAGCAGTACTTC
NA NA TRBJ1-1 TRBV6-1 CASKAGNTEAFF TGTGCCAGCAAGGCGGGCAACACTGAAGCTTTCTTT
NA NA TRBJ2-5 TRBV19 CASSTSPGTQYF TGTGCCAGTAGTACCTCTCCGGGGACCCAGTACTTC